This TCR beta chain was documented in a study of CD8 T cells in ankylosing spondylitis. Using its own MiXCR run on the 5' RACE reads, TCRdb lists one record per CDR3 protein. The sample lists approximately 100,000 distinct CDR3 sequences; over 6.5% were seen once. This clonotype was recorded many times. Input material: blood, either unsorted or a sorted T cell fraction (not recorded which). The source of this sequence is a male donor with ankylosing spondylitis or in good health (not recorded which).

The CDR3 nucleotides are TGTGCCAGCAGCTTCACAGGGGGGGACACTGAAGCTTTCTTT. Encoded protein: CASSFTGGDTEAFF. This chain joins TRBV5-5 and TRBJ1-1, with TRBD1 matching 8 bases. The CDR3 is 14 amino acids. Germline CDR1 and CDR2: SGHKS and YYEKEE (reference sequence). V gave up 2 bases and J gave up 3 bases; unmatched junction bases: 3.